These 28 T cell receptor beta chains originate from one sample sequenced in a study of beta chain features in type 1 diabetes. The authors reverse transcribed all of the isolated RNA, so sequencing captured expressed TCRB transcripts. Clones were read by immunoSEQ multiplex PCR, and TCRdb kept only the in-frame ones, dropping some. This sample yields around 40,000 clones, of which approximately 68% are seen a single time; more than 2% belongs to the top ten. Study observations and caveats: TCRB CDR3s from Type 1 diabetes patients were moderately but significantly shorter in all four CD4+ subsets.

Their target antigens are unknown. Specimen: Tregs from blood. The receptor set was obtained from a woman aged 18 to 35 with type 1 diabetes.

The V call is TRBV7-2, the J call TRBJ2-1, with D possibly matching TRBD1 (6 bases). Germline loops: CDR1 SGHTA, CDR2 FQGNSA. The CDR3 extends over 13 amino acids. V was shortened by 5 bases and J by 5 bases, with 10 bases between the two germline ends. The CDR3 region has the DNA TGTGCCAGCAGCACCCGACAGGACAATGAGCAGTTCTTC. Protein sequence: CASSTRQDNEQFF.

This clone was seen only a few times. J is TRBJ1-5 and V is TRBV25-1; possible D gene TRBD1, 6 bases. Between the trimmed V and J ends, which lost 4 bases and 9 bases, there was a span of 16 bases. The germline CDR1 and CDR2 sequences are MGHDK and SYGVNS. The CDR3 extends over 14 amino acids. CDR3 bases: TGTGCCAGCAGTGCCCCGGGACATTATTTGCCCCAGCATTTT. Translated: CASSAPGHYLPQHF. Variable domain in full (rest from reference TRBV25-1 and TRBJ1-5): EADIYQTPRYLVIGTGKKITLECSQTMGHDKMYWYQQDPGMELHLIHYSYGVNSTEKGDLSSESTVSRIRTEHFPLTLESARPSHTSQYLCASSAPGHYLPQHFGDGTRLSIL.

The genes are TRBV9 and TRBJ2-1; TRBD2 might be the D (6 bases). Trimming took off 0 bases at V and 9 bases at J, with 10 bases between the two ends. CDR1 is SGDLS, CDR2 YYNGEE, per germline. CDR3 length: 13 amino acids. The CDR3 DNA is TGTGCCAGCAGCGTAGTTGGGGGGACTGAGCAGTTCTTC. Translating it yields CASSVVGGTEQFF.

The chain employs TRBV29-1 and TRBJ2-6; unclear D gene. CDR1 and CDR2 (germline): SQVTM, ANQGSEA. V was pared by 0 bases and J by 0 bases, with 9 bases between. This CDR3 contains 16 residues. This CDR3 is CSVEEARYSGANVLTF. The DNA of the CDR3 is TGCAGCGTTGAAGAGGCCAGGTACTCTGGGGCCAACGTCCTGACTTTC.

V usage is TRBV7-2 and J usage is TRBJ1-2, with D perhaps matching TRBD1 (5 bases). The V gene's germline CDR1 is SGHTA and CDR2 FQGNSA. V was shortened by 1 base and J by 2 bases, with 11 bases between the two germline ends. This CDR3 comprises 15 residues. The CDR3 DNA reads TGTGCCAGCAGCTTAGTCGCAGGGTTGAACTATGGCTACACCTTC. Its translation is CASSLVAGLNYGYTF. The variable domain in full, completed from reference TRBV7-2 and TRBJ1-2, reads GAGVSQSPSNKVTEKGKDVELRCDPISGHTALYWYRQSLGQGLEFLIYFQGNSAPDKSGLPSDRFSAERTGGSVSTLTIQRTQQEDSAVYLCASSLVAGLNYGYTFGSGTRLTVV.

This clone was seen more than once but under ten times. The V and J genes are TRBV7-9 and TRBJ1-2, with D hard to call. The CDR3 covers 13 residues. From germline, CDR1 is SEHNR and CDR2 FQNEAQ (reference sequence). V dropped 10 bases and J dropped 2 bases, with 14 bases sitting between them. CDR3 DNA: TGTGCCATCGGTACACAGCTAAACTATGGCTACACCTTC. Translated, it gives CAIGTQLNYGYTF.

As to this clone: Germline is not matched at one junction end, which may reflect a read error. The J gene is TRBJ1-2, the V gene TRBV6-5; D is possibly TRBD1 (5 bases). Germline V gene data show CDR1 as MNHEY and CDR2 as SVGAGI. The CDR3 consists of 13 residues. The CDR3 sequence: CASRPSQDYGYTF. In DNA form, the CDR3 reads TGTGCCAGCAGGCCATCACAGGACTACGGCTACACCTTC.

The chain carries TRBV6-5 and TRBJ2-3; TRBD2 matches at 7 bases. Germline V gives CDR1 MNHEY, CDR2 SVGAGI. CDR3 size: 15 residues. The trim removed 0 bases at V and 6 bases at J, leaving 6 bases unmatched. CDR3 coding DNA: TGTGCCAGCAGTTACTCGATGCTAGCGGCCGATACGCAGTATTTT. Translated, it gives CASSYSMLAADTQYF.

The gene calls are TRBV7-2 and TRBJ2-3, with 14 bases aligning to TRBD2. CDR3 length: 17 amino acids. The J segment lost 6 bases and the V segment lost 5 bases, leaving 10 bases of the junction unmatched. Germline assignment: CDR1 SGHTA and CDR2 FQGNSA. In DNA, the CDR3 is TGTGCCAGCAGCCCGCCGCTGACTAGCGGGAGGGTTGATACGCAGTATTTT. Residues: CASSPPLTSGRVDTQYF.

The chain employs TRBV9 and TRBJ2-2, with 9 positions matching TRBD1. The CDR3 has 15 amino acids. The V gene end was trimmed by 2 bases and the J gene end by 4 bases; junction bases not matched to a gene: 3. The germline V gene has CDR1 SGDLS and CDR2 YYNGEE. This CDR3 reads CASSVGTGITGELFF. The CDR3 DNA is TGTGCCAGCAGCGTGGGGACAGGGATCACCGGGGAGCTGTTTTTT. The whole variable domain, remainder taken from reference TRBV9 and TRBJ2-2, is DSGVTQTPKHLITATGQRVTLRCSPRSGDLSVYWYQQSLDQGLQFLIQYYNGEERAKGNILERFSAQQFPDLHSELNLSSLELGDSALYFCASSVGTGITGELFFGEGSRLTVL.

The chain employs TRBV5-1 and TRBJ1-6; 8 nucleotides align to TRBD1. The V segment lost 2 bases and the J segment 8 bases; nucleotides outside the gene matches: 6. The V gene's germline CDR1 is SGHRS and CDR2 YFSETQ. This CDR3 has 15 residues. This CDR3 reads CASSFQGAEYSPLHF. The CDR3 DNA sequence: TGCGCCAGCAGCTTTCAGGGGGCGGAATATTCACCCCTCCACTTT.

This clone has just a few counts. V and J are TRBV19 and TRBJ2-5; 9 bases are shared with TRBD1. With 4 bases clipped from V and 5 bases from J, the junction kept 8 bases outside the gene matches. This CDR3 has 15 amino acids. The germline gives CDR1 LNHDA, CDR2 SQIVND (reference sequence). DNA for the CDR3: TGTGCCAGTAGTAATACAGGGGGCGCCCGGGAGACCCAGTACTTC. Its translation is CASSNTGGARETQYF.

The chain couples TRBV5-6 to TRBJ1-2, with TRBD1 matching 8 bases. Germline V gene lookup returns CDR1 SGHDT and CDR2 YYEEEE. The junction had 8 bases not matched to a gene; V was cut back by 4 bases and J by 0 bases. The CDR3 covers 16 residues. Written as DNA, the CDR3 is TGTGCCAGCAGCCTCTTAGGACAGGGAGCTAACTATGGCTACACCTTC. Translating it yields CASSLLGQGANYGYTF.

The J gene is TRBJ2-7, the V gene TRBV25-1, with 10 bases that match TRBD1. CDR1 is MGHDK and CDR2 is SYGVNS in the germline V gene. Losses at the gene ends were 4 bases for V and 2 bases for J; bases not matched to a gene: 8. CDR3 length: 16 amino acids. CDR3 sequence reads: CASSAGTGVRAYEQYF. The CDR3 region has the DNA TGTGCCAGCAGTGCCGGGACAGGGGTTAGAGCCTACGAGCAGTACTTC.

This clone was recorded once. This rearrangement joins TRBV7-9 to TRBJ2-1; 9 nucleotides align to TRBD2. Germline lookup yields CDR1 SEHNR and CDR2 FQNEAQ (reference sequence). This CDR3 has 17 amino acids. The J segment lost 2 bases and the V segment lost 3 bases, leaving 8 bases of the junction unmatched. Here the CDR3 reads CASSLYLTSGAYNEQFF. Here the CDR3 DNA reads TGTGCCAGCAGCTTGTACCTGACTAGCGGAGCCTACAATGAGCAGTTCTTC.

The chain uses TRBV4-3 and TRBJ1-2; 8 nucleotides line up with TRBD1. Germline V gives CDR1 LGHNA, CDR2 YSLEER. The junction had 7 bases not matched to a gene; V was cut back by 3 bases and J by 1 base. The CDR3 is 16 residues long. The CDR3 DNA follows: TGCGCCAGCAGCCAGACGACAGGGGCCTTTAACTATGGCTACACCTTC. Its translation is CASSQTTGAFNYGYTF.

The chain couples TRBV6-5 to TRBJ2-2; D is uncertain. This CDR3 is 12 amino acids long. V was pared by 6 bases and J by 1 base, with 3 bases between. Germline V gene lookup returns CDR1 MNHEY and CDR2 SVGAGI. The DNA of the CDR3 is TGTGCCAGCAGCCAGAACACCGGGGAGCTGTTTTTT. The encoded protein is CASSQNTGELFF.

V usage is TRBV7-2 and J usage is TRBJ1-5; possible D gene TRBD1, 5 bases. The V end was cut by 1 base, the J end by 6 bases, with 10 bases between. Germline-derived CDR1 and CDR2 are SGHTA and FQGNSA. CDR3 length equals 14 residues. The CDR3 DNA follows: TGTGCCAGCAGCTTAGGCAGGGTTCCTCAGCCCCAGCATTTT. This codes for CASSLGRVPQPQHF.

This clone was seen more than once but under ten times. This rearrangement joins TRBV5-1 to TRBJ2-1, with 10 bases identical to TRBD1. This CDR3 has 16 residues. Germline V gene lookup returns CDR1 SGHRS and CDR2 YFSETQ. V dropped 1 base and J dropped 4; count of bases not matched to a gene: 5. The chain's CDR3 is CASSLPPGQGYNEQFF. The CDR3, as DNA: TGCGCCAGCAGCTTGCCCCCGGGACAGGGGTACAATGAGCAGTTCTTC.

This sequence joins TRBV9 and TRBJ2-5, with 7 bases identical to TRBD2. With the DNA end fitting TRBJ2-7 better, the J assignment may be wrong. CDR3 length: 15 residues. CDR1 SGDLS and CDR2 YYNGEE come from the germline V gene. CDR3 in amino acids: CASSPHGGSTYEQYF. The CDR3 DNA reads TGTGCCAGCAGCCCCCACGGGGGGTCCACCTACGAGCAGTACTTC.

V and J are TRBV10-3 and TRBJ1-2; 12 bases fit TRBD1. The CDR3 length is 15 residues. CDR1 and CDR2 from the germline V gene are ENHRY and SYGVKD. Germline trimming cut 2 bases from V and 6 bases from J; bases unmatched to any gene: 4. In DNA, the CDR3 is TGTGCCATCAGTGAGACGGGACAGGGGGCCAATGGCTACACCTTC. It yields the protein CAISETGQGANGYTF.

This chain joins TRBV10-3 and TRBJ2-7, with TRBD2 matching 8 bases. V shed 6 bases and J 0 bases; nucleotides not matched to a gene: 4. The CDR3 is made up of 14 amino acids. Germline values: CDR1 ENHRY, CDR2 SYGVKD. The CDR3 reads CAIRLAESSYEQYF. CDR3 bases: TGTGCCATCAGACTAGCGGAAAGCTCCTACGAGCAGTACTTC.

CDR3: CSVPGQGNQPQHF. The CDR3 DNA is TGCAGCGTTCCAGGACAGGGCAATCAGCCCCAGCATTTT. V is TRBV29-1 and J is TRBJ1-5, with 7 bases matching TRBD1. Trimming cost V 5 bases and J 2 bases; bases outside gene matches: 3. This CDR3 contains 13 residues. Looked up from germline, CDR1 is SQVTM and CDR2 is ANQGSEA.

J is TRBJ2-5 and V is TRBV5-1; D is unclear. The CDR3 sequence is 14 residues long. Between the trimmed V and J ends, which lost 4 bases and 1 base, there was a span of 11 bases. Germline V gene sequence: CDR1 SGHRS, CDR2 YFSETQ. The CDR3: CASSQTASQETQYF. The CDR3 DNA sequence: TGCGCCAGCAGCCAAACTGCCTCCCAAGAGACCCAGTACTTC.

This clone was recorded a few times. CDR3 coding DNA: TGTGCCAGCATCCTCGAGACGGGACAGGGCTACACCTTC. Protein: CASILETGQGYTF. The chain joins TRBV6-6 to TRBJ1-2, with 7 positions matching TRBD1. With V trimmed by 7 bases and J by 8 bases, 10 bases remained unmatched. Germline assignment: CDR1 MNHNY and CDR2 SVGAGI (reference sequence). CDR3 size: 13 residues.

The CDR3 loop reads CASSQEGASGRAGYEQYF. The CDR3 DNA reads TGTGCCAGCAGCCAAGAGGGCGCCAGCGGGAGGGCCGGGTACGAGCAGTACTTC. The chain couples TRBV4-2 to TRBJ2-7, with 10 bases fitting TRBD2. This CDR3 region has 18 residues. Unmatched junction bases numbered 12, after V lost 0 bases and J lost 4 bases. CDR1 LGHNA and CDR2 YNFKEQ come from the germline V gene.

This clone was recorded a few times. The chain couples TRBV6-1 to TRBJ2-7; the D is unclear. CDR3 length: 15 amino acids. V shed 7 bases and J shed 0 bases, with 16 bases lying between them. Germline CDR1 and CDR2: MNHNS and SASEGT. CDR3 sequence reads: CASTGAGGPSYEQYF. CDR3 in DNA: TGTGCCAGCACTGGCGCCGGTGGGCCCTCCTACGAGCAGTACTTC.

The chain carries TRBV27 and TRBJ2-3, with TRBD1 as a possible D gene (6 bases). V shed 8 bases and J shed 5 bases, with 17 bases lying between them. The CDR3 spans 14 residues. Germline CDR1 and CDR2: MNHEY and SMNVEV (reference sequence). The CDR3 sequence is CASLNRVLVDTQYF. The CDR3 DNA follows: TGTGCCAGCCTCAACAGGGTTTTGGTAGATACGCAGTATTTT.